Listed here is a single T cell receptor beta chain. What it binds is unknown. CD8 T cells were positively selected from what remained after CD4 positive selection. These data belong to a study of naive and memory T cell subsets. Both TRBC1 and TRBC2 were covered by a beta constant-region primer of two equimolar oligonucleotides. A single record per CDR3 protein comes from TCRdb applying MiXCR to the UMI-ligation and nested PCR reads. The sample lists 77,000 or so distinct CDR3 sequences, around 14% occurring once. Germline V gene lookup returns CDR1 DFQATT and CDR2 SNEGSKA (reference sequence). V lost 5 bases and J 2 bases, leaving 11 bases between the germline ends. This CDR3 is 13 amino acids long. Whole-study findings and limits: Gini index rose across naive, CM, EM and EMRA in CD4 and CD8. Over 85% of naive TCR sequences appeared only once, unlike memory subsets.

Sequencing was carried out using central memory CD4+ T cells from blood. This receptor was obtained from a human donor in good health. The chain has TRBV20-1 and TRBJ2-3; no firm D call. For the CDR3, the DNA is TGCAGTGCTCCCCGCGACAACACAGATACGCAGTATTTT. This gives the protein CSAPRDNTDTQYF.